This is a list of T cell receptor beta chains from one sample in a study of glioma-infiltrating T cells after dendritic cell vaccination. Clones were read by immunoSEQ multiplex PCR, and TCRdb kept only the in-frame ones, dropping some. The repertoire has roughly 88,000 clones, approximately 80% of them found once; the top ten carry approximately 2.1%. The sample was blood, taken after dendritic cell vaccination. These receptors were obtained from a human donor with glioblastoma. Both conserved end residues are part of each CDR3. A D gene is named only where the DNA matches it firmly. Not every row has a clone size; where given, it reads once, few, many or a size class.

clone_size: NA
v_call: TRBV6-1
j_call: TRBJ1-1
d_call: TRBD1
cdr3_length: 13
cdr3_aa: CASSGTENTEAFF
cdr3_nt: TGTGCCAGCTCCGGGACAGAAAACACTGAAGCTTTCTTT

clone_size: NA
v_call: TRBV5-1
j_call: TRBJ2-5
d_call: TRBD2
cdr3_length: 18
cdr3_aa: CASSWAGSGGAGLETQYF
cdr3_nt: TGCGCCAGCAGCTGGGCCGGGAGCGGGGGGGCCGGCTTAGAGACCCAGTACTTC

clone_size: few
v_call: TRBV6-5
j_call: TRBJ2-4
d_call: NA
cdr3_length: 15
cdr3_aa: CASSYGAGKKNIQYF
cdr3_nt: TGTGCCAGCAGTTACGGGGCAGGGAAGAAAAACATTCAGTACTTC

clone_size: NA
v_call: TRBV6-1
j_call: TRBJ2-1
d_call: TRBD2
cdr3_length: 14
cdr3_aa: CASSKLADYNEQFF
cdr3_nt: TGTGCCAGCAGCAAACTAGCGGACTACAATGAGCAGTTCTTC

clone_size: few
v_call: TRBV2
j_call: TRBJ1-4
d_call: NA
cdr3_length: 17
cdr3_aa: CASSEMQWEGRNEKLFF
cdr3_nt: TGTGCCAGCAGTGAAATGCAATGGGAGGGACGGAATGAAAAACTGTTTTTT

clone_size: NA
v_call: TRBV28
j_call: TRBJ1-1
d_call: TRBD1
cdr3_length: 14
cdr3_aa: CASSKPGQGTEAFF
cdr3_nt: TGTGCCAGCAGTAAACCGGGACAGGGGACTGAAGCTTTCTTT

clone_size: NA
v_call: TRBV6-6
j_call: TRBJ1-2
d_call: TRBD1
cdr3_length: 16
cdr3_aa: CASSTSTGGETYGYTF
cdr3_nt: TGTGCCAGCAGTACATCAACAGGGGGCGAAACCTATGGCTACACCTTC

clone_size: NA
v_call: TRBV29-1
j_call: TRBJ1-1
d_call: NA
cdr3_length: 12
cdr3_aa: CSTLRGPTEAFF
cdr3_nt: TGCAGCACACTCAGGGGACCCACTGAAGCTTTCTTT

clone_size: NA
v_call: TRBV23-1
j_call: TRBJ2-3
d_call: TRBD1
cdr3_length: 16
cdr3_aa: CASSPLRQGCTDTQYF
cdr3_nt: TGCGCCAGCAGTCCCTTAAGACAGGGCTGCACAGATACGCAGTATTTT

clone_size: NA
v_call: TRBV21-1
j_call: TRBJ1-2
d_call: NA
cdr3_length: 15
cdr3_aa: CASSKGAQGSYGYTF
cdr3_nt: TGTGCCAGCAGCAAAGGGGCACAGGGGTCATATGGCTACACCTTC

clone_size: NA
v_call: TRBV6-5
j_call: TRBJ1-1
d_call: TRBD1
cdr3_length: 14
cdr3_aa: CASSYDRGNTEAFF
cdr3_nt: TGTGCCAGCAGTTACGACAGGGGGAACACTGAAGCTTTCTTT

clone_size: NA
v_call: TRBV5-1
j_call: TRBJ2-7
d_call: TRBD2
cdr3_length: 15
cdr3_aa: CASSSLAGGGYEQYF
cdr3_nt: TGCGCCAGCAGCTCTTTAGCGGGGGGCGGGTACGAGCAGTACTTC

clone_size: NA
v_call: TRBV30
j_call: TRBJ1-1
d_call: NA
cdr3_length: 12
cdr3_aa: CAHNGRNTEAFF
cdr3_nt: TGTGCCCACAACGGGAGGAACACTGAAGCTTTCTTT

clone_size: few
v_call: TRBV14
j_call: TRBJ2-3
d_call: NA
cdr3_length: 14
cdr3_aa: CASSRGASTDTQYF
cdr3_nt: TGTGCCAGCAGCCGCGGGGCTAGCACAGATACGCAGTATTTT

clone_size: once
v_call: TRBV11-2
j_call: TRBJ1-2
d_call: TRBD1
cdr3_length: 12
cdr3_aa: CASSFQGDGYTF
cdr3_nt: TGTGCCAGCAGCTTCCAGGGGGACGGCTACACCTTC

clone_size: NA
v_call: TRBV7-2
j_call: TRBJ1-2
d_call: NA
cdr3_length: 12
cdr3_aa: CASSGYLGGPNF
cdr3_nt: TGTGCCAGCAGCGGATATTTGGGGGGACCAAACTTC

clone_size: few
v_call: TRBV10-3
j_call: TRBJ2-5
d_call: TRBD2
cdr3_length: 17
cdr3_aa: CAISEGLAGGYQETQYF
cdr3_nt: TGTGCCATCAGTGAGGGACTAGCGGGGGGGTACCAAGAGACCCAGTACTTC

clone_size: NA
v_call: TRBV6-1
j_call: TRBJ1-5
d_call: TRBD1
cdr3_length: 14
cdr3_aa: CASSVGQGIQPQHF
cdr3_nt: TGTGCCAGCAGTGTGGGACAGGGGATTCAGCCCCAGCATTTT

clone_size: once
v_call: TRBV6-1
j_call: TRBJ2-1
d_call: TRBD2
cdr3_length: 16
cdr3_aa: CASSEAGLAVYNEQFF
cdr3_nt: TGTGCCAGCAGTGAAGCCGGACTAGCGGTTTACAATGAGCAGTTCTTC

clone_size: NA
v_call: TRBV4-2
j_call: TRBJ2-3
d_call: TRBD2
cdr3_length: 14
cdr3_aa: CASSGLAATDTQYF
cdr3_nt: TGTGCCAGCAGCGGACTAGCGGCCACAGATACGCAGTATTTT

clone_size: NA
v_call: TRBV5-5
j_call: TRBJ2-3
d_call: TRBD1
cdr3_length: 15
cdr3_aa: CASRRTGRGTDTQYF
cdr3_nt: TGTGCCAGCAGGCGGACAGGGCGGGGCACAGATACGCAGTATTTT

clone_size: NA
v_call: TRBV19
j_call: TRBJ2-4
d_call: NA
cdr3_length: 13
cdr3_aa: CASSTGVENIQYF
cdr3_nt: TGTGCCAGTAGTACAGGGGTCGAAAACATTCAGTACTTC

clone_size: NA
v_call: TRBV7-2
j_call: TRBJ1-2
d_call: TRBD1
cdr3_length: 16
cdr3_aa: CASSSYAGQEVSGYTF
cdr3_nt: TGTGCCAGCAGCTCCTACGCCGGACAGGAAGTGAGTGGCTACACCTTC

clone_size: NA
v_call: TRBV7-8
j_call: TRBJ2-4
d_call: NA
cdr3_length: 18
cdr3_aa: CASSLGATGSVAKNIQYF
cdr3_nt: TGTGCCAGCAGCTTAGGGGCCACGGGGAGTGTAGCCAAAAACATTCAGTACTTC

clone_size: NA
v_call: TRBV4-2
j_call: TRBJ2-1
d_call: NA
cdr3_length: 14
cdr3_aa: CASSQEGTHNEQFF
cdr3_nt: TGTGCCAGCAGCCAAGAAGGGACTCACAATGAGCAGTTCTTC

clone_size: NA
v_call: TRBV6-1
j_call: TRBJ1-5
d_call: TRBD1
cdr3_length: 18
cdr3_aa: CASSGRQGANVGNQPQHF
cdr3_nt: TGTGCCAGCAGTGGTCGGCAGGGGGCAAATGTCGGCAATCAGCCCCAGCATTTT

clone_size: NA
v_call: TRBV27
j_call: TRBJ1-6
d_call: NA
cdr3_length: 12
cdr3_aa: CASSQGPSPLHF
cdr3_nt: TGTGCCAGCAGCCAGGGTCCGTCACCCCTCCACTTT

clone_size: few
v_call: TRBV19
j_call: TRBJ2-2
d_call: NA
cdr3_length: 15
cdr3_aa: CASSILFFDTGELFF
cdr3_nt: TGTGCCAGTAGTATTTTATTTTTTGACACCGGGGAGCTGTTTTTT

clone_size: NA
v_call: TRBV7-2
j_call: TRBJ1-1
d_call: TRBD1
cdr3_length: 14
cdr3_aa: CASSHFLTGEEAFF
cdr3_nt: TGTGCCAGCAGCCACTTTCTGACAGGGGAGGAAGCTTTCTTT

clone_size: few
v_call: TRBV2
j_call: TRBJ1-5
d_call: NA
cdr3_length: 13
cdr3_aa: CASSEQGTQPQHF
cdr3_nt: TGTGCCAGCAGTGAGCAGGGAACCCAGCCCCAGCATTTT

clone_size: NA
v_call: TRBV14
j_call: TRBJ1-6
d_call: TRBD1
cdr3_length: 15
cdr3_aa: CASSQQDRGNSPLHF
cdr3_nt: TGTGCCAGCAGCCAGCAGGACAGGGGGAATTCACCCCTCCACTTT

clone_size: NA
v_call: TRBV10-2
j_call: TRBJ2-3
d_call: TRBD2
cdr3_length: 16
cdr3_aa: CASRKTSGTNTDTQYF
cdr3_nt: TGCGCCAGCAGGAAGACTAGCGGAACCAACACAGATACGCAGTATTTT

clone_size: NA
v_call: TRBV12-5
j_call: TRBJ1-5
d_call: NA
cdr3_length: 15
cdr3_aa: CASGSHIRGNQPQHF
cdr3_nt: TGTGCTAGTGGTTCTCATATCAGGGGCAATCAGCCCCAGCATTTT

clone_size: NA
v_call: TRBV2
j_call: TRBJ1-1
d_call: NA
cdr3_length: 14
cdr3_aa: CASSPRGGQAEAFF
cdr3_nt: TGTGCCAGCAGTCCCCGGGGGGGCCAGGCTGAAGCTTTCTTT

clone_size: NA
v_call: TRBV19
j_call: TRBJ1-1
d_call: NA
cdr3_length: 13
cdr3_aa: CASSISDGAGGLF
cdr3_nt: TGTGCCAGTAGTATTTCTGATGGCGCCGGGGGGCTCTTT

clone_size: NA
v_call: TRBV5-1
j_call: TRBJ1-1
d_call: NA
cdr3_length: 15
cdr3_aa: CASSKLEGKRTEAFF
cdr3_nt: TGCGCCAGCAGCAAATTGGAGGGAAAGCGCACTGAAGCTTTCTTT

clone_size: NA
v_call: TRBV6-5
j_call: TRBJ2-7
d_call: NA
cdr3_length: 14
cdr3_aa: CASSYSGGFNEQYF
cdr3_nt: TGTGCCAGCAGTTACTCCGGCGGGTTTAACGAGCAGTACTTC

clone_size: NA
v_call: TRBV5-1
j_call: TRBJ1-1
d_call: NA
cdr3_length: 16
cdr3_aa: CASSLFRDTQSTEAFF
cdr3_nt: TGCGCCAGCAGCTTGTTCAGGGACACCCAGAGCACTGAAGCTTTCTTT

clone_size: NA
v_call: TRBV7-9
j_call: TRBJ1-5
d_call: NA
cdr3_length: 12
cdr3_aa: CASSSISGPQHF
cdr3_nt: TGTGCCAGCAGCTCTATCTCGGGGCCCCAGCATTTT

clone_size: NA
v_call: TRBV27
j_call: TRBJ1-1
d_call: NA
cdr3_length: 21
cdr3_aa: CASSLYATFTIPGTSNTEAFF
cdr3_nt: TGTGCCAGCAGTTTATACGCTACTTTTACCATTCCCGGGACTTCGAACACTGAAGCTTTCTTT

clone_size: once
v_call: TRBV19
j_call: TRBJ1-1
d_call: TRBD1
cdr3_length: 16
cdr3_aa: CASSTHTGGPNTEAFF
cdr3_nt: TGTGCCAGTAGTACCCACACAGGGGGCCCGAACACTGAAGCTTTCTTT

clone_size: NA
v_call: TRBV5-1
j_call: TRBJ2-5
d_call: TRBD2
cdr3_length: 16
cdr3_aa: CASSPRGLAVQETQYF
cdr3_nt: TGCGCCAGCAGCCCAAGAGGACTAGCGGTCCAAGAGACCCAGTACTTC

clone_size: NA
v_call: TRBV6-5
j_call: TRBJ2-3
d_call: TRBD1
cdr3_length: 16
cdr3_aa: CASSYSPGQGTDTQYF
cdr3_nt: TGTGCCAGCAGTTACTCTCCGGGACAGGGCACAGATACGCAGTATTTT

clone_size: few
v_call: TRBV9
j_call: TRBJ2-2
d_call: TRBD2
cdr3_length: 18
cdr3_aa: CASSSGTSGRALTGELFF
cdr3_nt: TGTGCCAGCAGCTCAGGGACTAGCGGGAGGGCCCTCACCGGGGAGCTGTTTTTT

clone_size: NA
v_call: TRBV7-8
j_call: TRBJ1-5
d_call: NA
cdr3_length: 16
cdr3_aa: CASSLVGGRGNQPQHF
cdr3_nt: TGTGCCAGCAGCTTAGTCGGGGGGAGGGGTAATCAGCCCCAGCATTTT

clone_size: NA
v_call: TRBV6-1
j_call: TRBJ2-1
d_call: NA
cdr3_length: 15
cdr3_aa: CASRSAGAGYNEQFF
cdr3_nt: TGTGCCAGCAGATCCGCGGGGGCGGGATACAATGAGCAGTTCTTC

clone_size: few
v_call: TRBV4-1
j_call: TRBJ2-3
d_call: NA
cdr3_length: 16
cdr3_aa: CASSHVGVERIDTQYF
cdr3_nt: TGCGCCAGCAGCCACGTAGGAGTGGAGCGGATAGATACGCAGTATTTT

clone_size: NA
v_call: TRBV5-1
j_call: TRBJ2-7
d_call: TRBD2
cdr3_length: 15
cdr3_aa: CASSLGSSGVNEQYF
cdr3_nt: TGCGCCAGCAGCTTGGGGTCTAGCGGGGTCAACGAGCAGTACTTC

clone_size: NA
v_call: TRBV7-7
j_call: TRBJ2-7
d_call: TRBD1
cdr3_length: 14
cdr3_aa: CASSLGQGTYEQYF
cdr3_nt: TGTGCCAGCAGCTTAGGACAGGGGACCTACGAGCAGTACTTC

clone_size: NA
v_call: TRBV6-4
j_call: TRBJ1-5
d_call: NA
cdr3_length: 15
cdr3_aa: CASRVGGDSNQPQHF
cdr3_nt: TGTGCCAGCCGGGTGGGAGGGGATAGCAATCAGCCCCAGCATTTT

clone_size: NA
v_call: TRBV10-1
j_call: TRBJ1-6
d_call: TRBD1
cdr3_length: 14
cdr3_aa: CASRGQGAFSPLHF
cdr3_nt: TGCGCCAGCAGAGGACAGGGGGCATTTTCACCCCTCCACTTT